This TCR beta chain was sequenced during a study of T cells in Graves' hyperthyroidism and ophthalmopathy. Overall study context: Peripheral blood was acquired at first diagnosis, ahead of any therapy whatsoever.

Trimming took off 1 base at V and 7 bases at J, with 9 bases between the two ends. In germline, CDR1 is SGHKS, CDR2 YYEKEE (reference sequence). The CDR3 consists of 13 residues. Regarding the study as a whole: Separating ophthalmopathy from stable hyperthyroidism was achieved by a 13 V-J model. Most thyroid clonotypes expanded above 0.001 appeared in blood too.

RNA transcripts provided the source from which TCR beta CDR3 regions were amplified. Carried out on the TCR CDR3, a first-round RT-PCR used the HTBI primer set. TCRdb independently ran MiXCR on the multiplex PCR reads; one entry per CDR3 protein. The table shows 300,000 or so distinct CDR3 sequences, with under 25% occurring only once. In regard to this clonotype: Antigen unknown.

The chain joins TRBV5-5 to TRBJ1-3; D not resolved. Sequenced material: blood. This sequence was found in a woman between 50 and 59 years old with Graves' hyperthyroidism. As DNA, the CDR3 is TGTGCCAGCAGCTTGACAGCCAGGAACACCATATATTTT. It encodes CASSLTARNTIYF. The complete variable domain, with remaining parts taken from reference TRBV5-5 and TRBJ1-3, reads DAGVTQSPTHLIKTRGQQVTLRCSPISGHKSVSWYQQVLGQGPQFIFQYYEKEERGRGNFPDRFSARQFPNYSSELNVNALLLGDSALYLCASSLTARNTIYFGEGSWLTVV.